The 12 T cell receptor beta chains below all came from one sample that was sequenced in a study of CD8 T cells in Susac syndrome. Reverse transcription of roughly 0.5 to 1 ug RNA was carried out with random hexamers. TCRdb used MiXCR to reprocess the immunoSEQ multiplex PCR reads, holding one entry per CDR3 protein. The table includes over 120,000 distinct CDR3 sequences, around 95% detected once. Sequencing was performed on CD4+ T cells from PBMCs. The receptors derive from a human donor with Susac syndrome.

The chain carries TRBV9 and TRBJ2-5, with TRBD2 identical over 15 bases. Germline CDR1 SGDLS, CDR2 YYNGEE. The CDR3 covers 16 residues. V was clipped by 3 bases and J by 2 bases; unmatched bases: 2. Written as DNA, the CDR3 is TGTGCCAGCAGCGCAGGACTAGCGGGGGGGCAAGAGACCCAGTACTTC. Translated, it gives CASSAGLAGGQETQYF.

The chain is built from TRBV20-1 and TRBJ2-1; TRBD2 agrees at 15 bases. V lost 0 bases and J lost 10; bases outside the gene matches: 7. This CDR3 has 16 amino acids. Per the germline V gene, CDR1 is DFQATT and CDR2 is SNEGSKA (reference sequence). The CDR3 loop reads CSARDPRTSGRAEQFF. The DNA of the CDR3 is TGCAGTGCTAGAGATCCCCGGACTAGCGGGAGGGCAGAGCAGTTCTTC.

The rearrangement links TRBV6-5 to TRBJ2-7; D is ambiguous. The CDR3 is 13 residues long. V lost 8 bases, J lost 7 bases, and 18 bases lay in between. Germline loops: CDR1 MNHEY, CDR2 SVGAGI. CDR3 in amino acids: CASGESQREEQYF. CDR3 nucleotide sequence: TGTGCCAGCGGTGAGTCGCAGCGTGAAGAGCAGTACTTC.

CDR3 in DNA: TGTGCCAGCAGTCCACAGGACAGGGTTCTAAGCGAGCAGTACTTC. Encoded protein: CASSPQDRVLSEQYF. The V call is TRBV6-2 or TRBV6-3, the J call TRBJ2-7, with TRBD1 matching over 8 bases. CDR1 and CDR2 (germline): MNHEY, SVGEGT. This CDR3 region has 15 residues. V was pared by 5 bases and J by 6 bases, with 12 bases of the junction left unmatched.

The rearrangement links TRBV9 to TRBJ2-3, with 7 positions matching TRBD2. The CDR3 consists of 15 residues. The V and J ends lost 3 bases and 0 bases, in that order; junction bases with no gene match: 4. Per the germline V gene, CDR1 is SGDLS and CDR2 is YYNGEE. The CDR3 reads CASSASGGSTDTQYF. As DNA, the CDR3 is TGTGCCAGCAGCGCCTCCGGGGGGAGCACAGATACGCAGTATTTT.

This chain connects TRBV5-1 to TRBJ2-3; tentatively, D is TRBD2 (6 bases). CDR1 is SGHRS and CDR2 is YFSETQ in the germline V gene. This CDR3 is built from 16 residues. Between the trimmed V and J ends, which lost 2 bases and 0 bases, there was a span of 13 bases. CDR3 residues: CASSFRGATSTDTQYF. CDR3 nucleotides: TGCGCCAGCAGCTTCCGCGGGGCGACGAGCACAGATACGCAGTATTTT.

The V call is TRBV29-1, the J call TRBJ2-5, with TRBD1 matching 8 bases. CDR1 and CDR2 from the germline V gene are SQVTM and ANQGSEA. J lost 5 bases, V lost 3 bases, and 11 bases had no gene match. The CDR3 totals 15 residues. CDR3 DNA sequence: TGCAGCGTTGAGATGCCAGGGGGCGCCTGGGAGACCCAGTACTTC. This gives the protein CSVEMPGGAWETQYF.

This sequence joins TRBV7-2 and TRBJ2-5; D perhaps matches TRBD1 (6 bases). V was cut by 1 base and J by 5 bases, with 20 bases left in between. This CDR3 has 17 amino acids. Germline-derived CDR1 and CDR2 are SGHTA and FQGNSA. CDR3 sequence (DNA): TGTGCCAGCAGCTTAGTGTACTCTGGGGGCAAGGCGGAGACCCAGTACTTC. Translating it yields CASSLVYSGGKAETQYF.

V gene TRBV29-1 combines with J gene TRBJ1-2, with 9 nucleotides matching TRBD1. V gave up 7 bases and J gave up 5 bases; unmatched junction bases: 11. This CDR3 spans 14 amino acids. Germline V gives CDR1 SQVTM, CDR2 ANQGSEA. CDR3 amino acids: CSDRLTGGSYGYTF. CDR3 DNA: TGCAGCGACCGGTTGACAGGGGGTTCATATGGCTACACCTTC. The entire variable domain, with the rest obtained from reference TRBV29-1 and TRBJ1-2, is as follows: SAVISQKPSRDICQRGTSLTIQCQVDSQVTMMFWYRQQPGQSLTLIATANQGSEATYESGFVIDKFPISRPNLTFSTLTVSNMSPEDSSIYLCSDRLTGGSYGYTFGSGTRLTVV.

CDR3 in amino acids: CASSLVLGTGPAGELFF. The CDR3 DNA reads TGTGCCAGCAGCTTAGTGCTCGGGACAGGGCCGGCCGGGGAGCTGTTTTTT. The chain has TRBV7-6 and TRBJ2-2; 9 bases line up with TRBD1. The trim removed 1 base at V and 6 bases at J, leaving 9 bases unmatched. The germline gives CDR1 SGHVS, CDR2 FNYEAQ. CDR3 length equals 17 residues.

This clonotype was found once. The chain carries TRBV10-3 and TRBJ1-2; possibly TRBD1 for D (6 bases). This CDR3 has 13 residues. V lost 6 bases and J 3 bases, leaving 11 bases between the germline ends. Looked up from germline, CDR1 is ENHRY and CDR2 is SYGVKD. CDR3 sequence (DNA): TGTGCCATCAGCGCCACAGGGTACTATGGCTACACCTTC. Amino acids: CAISATGYYGYTF.

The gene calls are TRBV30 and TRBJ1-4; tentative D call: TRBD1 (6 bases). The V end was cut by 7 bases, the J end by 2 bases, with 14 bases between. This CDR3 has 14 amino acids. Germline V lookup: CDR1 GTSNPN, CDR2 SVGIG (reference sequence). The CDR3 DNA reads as TGTGCCTTTTCTCGGGACACGACTAATGAAAAACTGTTTTTT. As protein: CAFSRDTTNEKLFF.